These T cell receptor beta chains were read from a single sample in a study of cytomegalovirus exposure and HLA in healthy donors. Profiled with immunoSEQ multiplex PCR; TCRdb holds only in-frame clones, not every one. The sample holds 50,000 to 75,000 clones. The material sequenced was PBMCs. The receptors stem from a woman between 18 and 30 years old in good health and CMV-seronegative. Both conserved end residues are trimmed from each CDR3.

V	CDR3
TRBV5-1	ASSSSPGAEQF
TRBV5-8	ASSLYSPLPYGYT
TRBV11-2	ASSLGLAGELF
TRBV19	ASRVREVNTEAF
TRBV7-2	ASRGGSYEQY
TRBV18	ASSGMQQETQY
TRBV30	AWSGSGGREQY
TRBV29-1	SVWTAQETQY
TRBV28	ATLAGLAGNNEQF
TRBV4-2	ASSQAGETQY
TRBV23-1	ASSHLPREGGAF
TRBV29-1	SVAGRNTDTQY
TRBV5-1	ASGPGTGQYGYT
TRBV7-6	ASSAGTGYNQPQH
TRBV2	ASRPIQGEGGYT
TRBV5-1	ARTGGYGYT
TRBV5-1	ASSHPGQPNTEAF
TRBV10-1	ASSDPGATADPGELF
TRBV7-9	ASSLSQPQH
TRBV5-1	ASSLDLLGAGTDTQY
TRBV5-1	ASSLGLAGKETQY
TRBV23-1	ASRAGGCLGQPQH
TRBV28	ASSSRGGYGYT
TRBV28	ASSVWGTGGGWGYT
TRBV27	ASSPLRRGLFEAF
TRBV7-9	ASGTGSSYNSPLH
TRBV5-4	ASSLTPLASSHEQY
TRBV2	ASSNRDKNYGYT
TRBV19	ASSMGGPAGYGYT
TRBV29-1	SVGDRAHEQY
TRBV29-1	SVAGLRAYEQY
TRBV5-1	ASSSDVGQASNYGYT
TRBV7-9	ASSFSGGSYEQY
TRBV5-1	ASSLGAGERTEAF
TRBV28	ASSFSGSGYEQY
TRBV5-6	ASSSMLDGDEQF
TRBV18	ASSRNIGGQETQY
TRBV29-1	STSTGGYT
TRBV27	ASRGTGAPSSYNSPLH
TRBV19	ASSDRGGQETQY
TRBV5-4	ATRTGVTAKNIQY
TRBV7-2	ASSLYGDRVVNEQF
TRBV2	ASRSDRVGYGYT
TRBV19	ASKSLNSNQPQH
TRBV19	ASSTGLAGGAAKNIQY
TRBV5-1	ASSLNTLFSSNEQF
TRBV30	AWAGDNEQF